This T cell receptor (beta chain) was sequenced in a study of tissue T cells after allogeneic stem cell transplantation. Study-wide points: Anatomically similar tissues had similar TCR repertoires within each patient. The patient cohort was small and clinically heterogeneous, with limited sampling depth. Shared clones across patients were few; motif clustering revealed tissue-specific shared signatures.

Clones were read by immunoSEQ multiplex PCR, and TCRdb kept only the in-frame ones, dropping some. The sample consists of over 8,000 clones, 40% to 55% of them appearing once. This clone was detected only a few times. The target antigen is unknown. Mouse names are used for the genes. Read sequence stops 1 residue before the CDR3 end, and the germline J gene provides the missing end. Regarding time point: mouse harvest day 7 after allogeneic transplant. Each mouse received 10^7 T-cell-depleted marrow cells plus 10^6 splenic CD5+ T cells by tail vein. Germline CDR1 reads SGHSN; CDR2 reads HYEKVE. V trimming: 2 bases; J trimming: 2 bases; junction bases outside the gene matches: 2. There are 15 residues in the CDR3.

The receptor comes from a female BALB/c mouse given C57BL/6 T cells with graft-versus-host disease after an allogeneic hematopoietic cell transplant. The J gene is TRBJ1-4, the V gene TRBV12-1, with 9 positions matching TRBD1. What was sequenced was skin. The CDR3 bases that were read are TGTGCCAGCTCTCCGGACAGGGGATCCAACGAAAGATTATTT. Amino acid sequence: CASSPDRGSNERLF. The full CDR3 protein is CASSPDRGSNERLFF.